The T cell receptor beta chain under discussion was sequenced for a study of blood T cell repertoires in COVID-19 (dated by TCRdb to about 2020). Regarding the complete study: Samples covering the acute and convalescent phases of COVID-19 were provided by collaborators in the United States, Italy and Spain. The material from the prospective study consisted of cDNA or gDNA derived from T cells, B-cell-depleted T cells, or PBMCs. Subjects who had been exposed to COVID-19, were actively infected with it, or had recovered from it provided the deeply sampled blood TCRbeta repertoires that made up the dataset. The repertoires were made available in a free public database intended to serve as a resource for research on the immune response to SARS-CoV-2. Samples were obtained from the ongoing ImmuneRACE study (first 160 participants) and from some 1,200 subjects provided by 6 global collaborators. Sample metadata almost always included a de-identified subject ID, COVID-19 status, age in years and sex. HLA class I and class II types, where available, came from metadata supplied by the sample provider rather than from assay-based typing.

TCRbeta CDR3 regions were amplified from genomic DNA using the immunoSEQ Assay, a bias-controlled multiplex PCR. The published analysis was carried out like this. The number of nucleated cells in each sample was estimated from the amplification of reference gene primers within the assay. To quantify the absolute abundance of each unique TCRbeta CDR3 rearrangement, sequence reads were collapsed and filtered. Productive Simpson clonality was computed per sample as the square root of Simpson's diversity index over productive rearrangements. TCRdb mirrors the immuneACCESS table, restricted to in-frame sequences. Some clones are absent from its copies; in checked studies, under half trace to an unresolved V gene, and the reason for the others is unknown. The V and J calls and clone size come from that table; D and trimming were worked out from the DNA. This sample gives about 99,000 clones in total; around 83% of them show up just once. Over 10% of the sample belongs to the ten largest clones.

Whole blood was collected in K2EDTA tubes by collaborating institutions according to the institutions' own protocols. For TCRbeta analysis, collaborators shipped samples as frozen whole blood, isolated PBMCs, or DNA extracted from either of those sample types. The CDR3, cysteine through phenylalanine, is 16 amino acids long. Only CDR3 DNA is held: 48 bases, read in frame from base 1. Trimming removed 2 bases from V and 2 bases from J; the gene matches leave 7 bases unexplained. The germline V gene provides CDR1 WSHSY and CDR2 SAAADI. For this clone: Its specific antigen is unknown. No clone much larger than this one lies a single base away; base qualities are absent.

Study-level results and caveats: The amount of clinical and demographic metadata varied by source and participant and was provided uncurated.

Sequenced material: peripheral blood. The chain couples TRBV10-2 to TRBJ2-5, with 8 middle bases fitting TRBD2. The receptor's source is a woman between 55 and 75 years old in a cohort sampled during active or convalescent COVID-19. The CDR3 region has the sequence CASSERRGVQQETQYF. In nucleotides, the sequence is TGCGCCAGCAGTGAGCGGCGGGGGGTCCAACAAGAGACCCAGTACTTC.